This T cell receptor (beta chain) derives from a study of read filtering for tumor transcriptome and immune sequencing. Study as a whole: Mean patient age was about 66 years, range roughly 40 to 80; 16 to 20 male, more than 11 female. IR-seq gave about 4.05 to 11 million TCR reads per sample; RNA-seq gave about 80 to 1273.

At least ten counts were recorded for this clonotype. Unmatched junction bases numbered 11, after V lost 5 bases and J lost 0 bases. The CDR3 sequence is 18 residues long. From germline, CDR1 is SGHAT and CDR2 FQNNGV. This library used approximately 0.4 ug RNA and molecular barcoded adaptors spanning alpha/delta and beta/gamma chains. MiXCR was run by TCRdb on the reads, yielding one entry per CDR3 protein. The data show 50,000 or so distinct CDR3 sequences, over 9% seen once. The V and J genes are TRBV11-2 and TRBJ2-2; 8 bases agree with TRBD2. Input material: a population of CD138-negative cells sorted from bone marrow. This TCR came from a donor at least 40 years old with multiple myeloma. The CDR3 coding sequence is TGTGCCAGCAGCCCCGGGCGGGGGGCGCGTTCGAACACCGGGGAGCTGTTTTTT. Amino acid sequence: CASSPGRGARSNTGELFF. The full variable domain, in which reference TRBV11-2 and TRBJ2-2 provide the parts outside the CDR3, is EAGVAQSPRYKIIEKRQSVAFWCNPISGHATLYWYQQILGQGPKLLIQFQNNGVVDDSQLPKDRFSAERLKGVDSTLKIQPAKLEDSAVYLCASSPGRGARSNTGELFFGEGSRLTVL.